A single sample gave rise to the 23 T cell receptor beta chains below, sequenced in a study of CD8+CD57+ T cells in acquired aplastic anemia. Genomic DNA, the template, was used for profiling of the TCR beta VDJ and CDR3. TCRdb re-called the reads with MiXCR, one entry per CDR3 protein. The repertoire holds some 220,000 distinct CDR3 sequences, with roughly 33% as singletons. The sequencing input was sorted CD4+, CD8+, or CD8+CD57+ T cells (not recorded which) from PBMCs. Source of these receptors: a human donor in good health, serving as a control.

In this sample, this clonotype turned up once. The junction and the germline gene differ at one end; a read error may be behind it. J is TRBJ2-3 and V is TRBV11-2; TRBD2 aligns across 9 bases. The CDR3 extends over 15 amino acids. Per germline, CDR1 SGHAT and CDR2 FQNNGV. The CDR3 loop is CASSYTSGYTDTQYF. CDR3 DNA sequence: TGTGCTAGCAGCTACACTAGCGGGTACACAGATACGCAGTATTTT.

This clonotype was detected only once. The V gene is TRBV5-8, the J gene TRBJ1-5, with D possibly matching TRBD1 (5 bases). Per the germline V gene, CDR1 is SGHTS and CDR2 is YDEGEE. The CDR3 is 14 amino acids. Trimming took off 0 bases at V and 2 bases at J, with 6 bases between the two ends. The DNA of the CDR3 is TGTGCCAGCAGCTTGGTAGGGGGCAATCAGCCCCAGCATTTT. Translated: CASSLVGGNQPQHF.

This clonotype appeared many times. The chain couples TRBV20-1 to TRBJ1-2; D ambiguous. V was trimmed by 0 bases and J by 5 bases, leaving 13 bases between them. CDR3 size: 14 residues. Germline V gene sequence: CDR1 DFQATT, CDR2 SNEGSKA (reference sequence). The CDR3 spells CSARDPTRAYGYTF. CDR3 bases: TGCAGTGCTAGAGACCCGACAAGGGCTTATGGCTACACCTTC.

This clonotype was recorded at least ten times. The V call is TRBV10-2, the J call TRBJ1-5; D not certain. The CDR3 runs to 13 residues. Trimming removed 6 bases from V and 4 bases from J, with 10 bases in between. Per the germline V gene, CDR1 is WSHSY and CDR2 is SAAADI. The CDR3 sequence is CASRMDPNQPQHF. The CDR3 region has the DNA TGCGCCAGCAGGATGGACCCGAATCAGCCCCAGCATTTT.

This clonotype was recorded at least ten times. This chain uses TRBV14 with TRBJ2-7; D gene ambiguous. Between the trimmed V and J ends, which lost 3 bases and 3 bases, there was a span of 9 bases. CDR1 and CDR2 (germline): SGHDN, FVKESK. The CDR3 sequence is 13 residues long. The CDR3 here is CASSQGRDYEQYF. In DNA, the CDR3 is TGTGCCAGCAGCCAGGGTCGAGACTACGAGCAGTACTTC.

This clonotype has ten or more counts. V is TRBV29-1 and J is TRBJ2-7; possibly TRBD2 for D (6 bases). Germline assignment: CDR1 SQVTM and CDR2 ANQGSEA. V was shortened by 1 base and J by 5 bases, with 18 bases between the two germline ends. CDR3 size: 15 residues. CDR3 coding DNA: TGCAGCGTTGAAGTTACCACCTTGGGGGGAGACGAGCAGTACTTC. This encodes CSVEVTTLGGDEQYF.

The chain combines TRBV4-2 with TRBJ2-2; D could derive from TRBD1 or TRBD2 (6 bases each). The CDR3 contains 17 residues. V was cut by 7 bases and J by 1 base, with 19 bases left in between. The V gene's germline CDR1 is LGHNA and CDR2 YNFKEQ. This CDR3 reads CASTPRGVALNTGELFF. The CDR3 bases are TGTGCCAGCACCCCAAGGGGGGTGGCCCTGAACACCGGGGAGCTGTTTTTT.

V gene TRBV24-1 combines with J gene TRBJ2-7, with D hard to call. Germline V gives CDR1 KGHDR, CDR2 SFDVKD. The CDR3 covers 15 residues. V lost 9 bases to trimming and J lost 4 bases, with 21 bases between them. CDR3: CATGRDGFESYEQYF. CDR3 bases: TGTGCCACCGGGCGAGACGGGTTCGAATCGTACGAGCAGTACTTC.

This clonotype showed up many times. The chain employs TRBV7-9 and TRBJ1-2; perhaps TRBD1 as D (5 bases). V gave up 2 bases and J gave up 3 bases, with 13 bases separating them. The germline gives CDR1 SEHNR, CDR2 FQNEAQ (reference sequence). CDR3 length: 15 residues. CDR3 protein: CASSLSRGLDYGYTF. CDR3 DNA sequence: TGTGCCAGCAGCTTAAGTAGGGGCCTGGACTATGGCTACACCTTC.

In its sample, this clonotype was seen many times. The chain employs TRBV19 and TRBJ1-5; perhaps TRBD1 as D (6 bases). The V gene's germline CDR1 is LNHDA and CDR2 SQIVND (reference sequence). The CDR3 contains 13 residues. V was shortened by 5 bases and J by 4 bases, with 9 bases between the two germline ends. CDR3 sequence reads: CASSWTDNQPQHF. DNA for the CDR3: TGTGCCAGTAGTTGGACAGATAATCAGCCCCAGCATTTT.

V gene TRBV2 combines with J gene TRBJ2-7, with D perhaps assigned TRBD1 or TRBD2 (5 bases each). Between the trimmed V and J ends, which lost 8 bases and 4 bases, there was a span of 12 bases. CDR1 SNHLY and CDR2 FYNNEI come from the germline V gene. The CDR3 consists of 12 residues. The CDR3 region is CASGTWMYEQYF. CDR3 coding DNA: TGTGCCAGCGGGACCTGGATGTACGAGCAGTACTTC.

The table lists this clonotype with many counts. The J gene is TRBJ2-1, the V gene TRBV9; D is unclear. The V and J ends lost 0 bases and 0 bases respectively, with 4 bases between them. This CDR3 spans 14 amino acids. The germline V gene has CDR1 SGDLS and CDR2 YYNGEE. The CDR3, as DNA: TGTGCCAGCAGCGTAGTACCCTCCTACAATGAGCAGTTCTTC. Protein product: CASSVVPSYNEQFF.

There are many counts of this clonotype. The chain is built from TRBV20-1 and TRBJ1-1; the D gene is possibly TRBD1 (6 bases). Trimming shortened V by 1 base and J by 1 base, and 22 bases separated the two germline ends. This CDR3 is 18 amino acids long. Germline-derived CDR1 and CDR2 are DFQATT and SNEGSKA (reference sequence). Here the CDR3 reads CSARAVWQGWKSNTEAFF. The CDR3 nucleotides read TGCAGTGCTAGAGCGGTTTGGCAGGGGTGGAAGTCGAACACTGAAGCTTTCTTT.

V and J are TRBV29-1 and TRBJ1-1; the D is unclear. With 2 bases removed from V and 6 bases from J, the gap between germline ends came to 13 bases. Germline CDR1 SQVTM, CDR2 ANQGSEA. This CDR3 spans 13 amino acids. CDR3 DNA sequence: TGCAGCGTTGAACCCCGGCCTAACGCTGAAGCTTTCTTT. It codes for CSVEPRPNAEAFF.

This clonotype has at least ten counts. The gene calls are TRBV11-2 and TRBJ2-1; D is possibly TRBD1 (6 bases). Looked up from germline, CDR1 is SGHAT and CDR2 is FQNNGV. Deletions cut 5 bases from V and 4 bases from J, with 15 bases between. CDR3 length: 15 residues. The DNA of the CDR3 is TGTGCCAGCAGCGCCCGGACAGCCCTATACAATGAGCAGTTCTTC. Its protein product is CASSARTALYNEQFF. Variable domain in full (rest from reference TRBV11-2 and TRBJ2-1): EAGVAQSPRYKIIEKRQSVAFWCNPISGHATLYWYQQILGQGPKLLIQFQNNGVVDDSQLPKDRFSAERLKGVDSTLKIQPAKLEDSAVYLCASSARTALYNEQFFGPGTRLTVL.

CDR3 in amino acids: CASSLEGLNSPLHF. The CDR3 DNA sequence: TGCGCCAGCAGCTTGGAAGGGCTTAATTCACCCCTCCACTTT. This chain joins TRBV5-1 and TRBJ1-6, with D hard to call. Trimming stripped 0 bases from V and 6 bases from J, with 7 bases between. This CDR3 is 14 amino acids long. CDR1 SGHRS and CDR2 YFSETQ come from the germline V gene.

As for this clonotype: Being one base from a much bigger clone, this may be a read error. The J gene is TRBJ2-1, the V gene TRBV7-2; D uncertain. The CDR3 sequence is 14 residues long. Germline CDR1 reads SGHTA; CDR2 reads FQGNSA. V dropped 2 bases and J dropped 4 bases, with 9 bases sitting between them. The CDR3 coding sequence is TGTGCCAGCAGCTTACCGCAGGTTTACAATGAGCAGTTCTTC. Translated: CASSLPQVYNEQFF.

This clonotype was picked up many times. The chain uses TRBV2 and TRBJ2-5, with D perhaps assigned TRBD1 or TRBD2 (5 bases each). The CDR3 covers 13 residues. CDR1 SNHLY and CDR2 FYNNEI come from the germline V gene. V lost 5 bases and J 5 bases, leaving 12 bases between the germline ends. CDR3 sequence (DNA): TGTGCCAGCAGTTTCAACGGGGCTGAGACCCAGTACTTC. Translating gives CASSFNGAETQYF.

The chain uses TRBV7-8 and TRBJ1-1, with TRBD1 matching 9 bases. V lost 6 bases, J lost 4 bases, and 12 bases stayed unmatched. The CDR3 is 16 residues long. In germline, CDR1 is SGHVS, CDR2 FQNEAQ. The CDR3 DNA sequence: TGTGCCAGCAGGCGTACAGGGGGCGCTGGGAGCACTGAAGCTTTCTTT. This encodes CASRRTGGAGSTEAFF.

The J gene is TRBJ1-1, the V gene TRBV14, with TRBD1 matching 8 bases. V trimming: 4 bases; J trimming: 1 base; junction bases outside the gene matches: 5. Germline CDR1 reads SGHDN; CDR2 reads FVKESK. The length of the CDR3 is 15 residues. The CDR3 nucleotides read TGTGCCAGCAGCCCCGGGACAGGAAAGAACACTGAAGCTTTCTTT. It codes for CASSPGTGKNTEAFF.

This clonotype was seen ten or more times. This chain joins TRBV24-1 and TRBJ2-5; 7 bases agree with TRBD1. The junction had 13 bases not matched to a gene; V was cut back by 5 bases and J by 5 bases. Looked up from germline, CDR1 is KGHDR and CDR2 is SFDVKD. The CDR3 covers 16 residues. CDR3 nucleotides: TGTGCCACCAGTGCGGGCCTACAGGGGTCCGGGGAGACCCAGTACTTC. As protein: CATSAGLQGSGETQYF.

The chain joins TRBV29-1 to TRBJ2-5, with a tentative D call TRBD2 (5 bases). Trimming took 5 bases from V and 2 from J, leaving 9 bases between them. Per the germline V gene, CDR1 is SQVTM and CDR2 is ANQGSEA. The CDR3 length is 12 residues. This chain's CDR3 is CSVNPGQETQYF. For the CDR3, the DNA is TGCAGCGTTAATCCGGGACAAGAGACCCAGTACTTC.

The DNA of the CDR3 is TGTGCCACCAGAAGTGGTCAAAACTATGGCTACACCTTC. Its translation is CATRSGQNYGYTF. The chain combines TRBV19 with TRBJ1-2, with D unresolved. This CDR3 has 13 residues. Between the trimmed V and J ends, which lost 10 bases and 2 bases, there was a span of 14 bases. Per germline, CDR1 LNHDA and CDR2 SQIVND (reference sequence).